Listed here are 8 T cell receptor beta chains from one sample, sequenced in a study of CD8 T cells in Susac syndrome. Random-hexamer reverse transcription was applied to roughly 0.5 to 1 ug RNA. TCRdb re-analysed the immunoSEQ multiplex PCR reads in MiXCR, keeping a single row per CDR3 protein. The sample includes more than 250,000 distinct CDR3 sequences, about 91% of them seen just once. Sequencing was carried out using CD4+ T cells from PBMCs. The source of these receptors is a human donor with multiple sclerosis.

This chain links TRBV11-1 with TRBJ2-3; D uncertain. CDR1 is SGHAT, CDR2 FQDESV, per germline (reference sequence). With 5 bases removed from V and 1 base from J, the gap between germline ends came to 31 bases. The CDR3 loop spans 21 amino acids. The CDR3 here is CASSPLPNSRIESSRTDTQYF. The CDR3 nucleotides read TGTGCCAGCAGCCCCCTCCCCAACTCCAGGATTGAGTCCAGCCGCACAGATACGCAGTATTTT.

The chain joins TRBV6-5 to TRBJ2-7; 9 bases agree with TRBD1. From germline, CDR1 is MNHEY and CDR2 SVGAGI. The CDR3 totals 19 residues. The trim removed 3 bases at V and 5 bases at J, leaving 20 bases unmatched. CDR3: CASSYRSSGQGRRYDEQYF. CDR3 DNA: TGTGCCAGCAGTTATCGGAGCTCGGGACAGGGACGCAGGTACGACGAGCAGTACTTC.

This clonotype has just one count. This chain joins TRBV4-2 and TRBJ2-1, with TRBD2 matching 7 bases. CDR1 and CDR2 (germline): LGHNA, YNFKEQ. J gave up 10 bases and V 2 bases, and 5 bases lay outside the gene matches. The CDR3 totals 13 residues. CDR3 region: CASSQSGGREQFF. The CDR3 DNA sequence: TGTGCCAGCAGCCAATCGGGAGGAAGAGAGCAGTTCTTC.

The chain carries TRBV7-6 and TRBJ2-2, with TRBD2 identical over 13 bases. Germline V gene data show CDR1 as SGHVS and CDR2 as FNYEAQ. Trimming at V came to 5 bases and at J to 4 bases, leaving 4 bases not matched to a gene. The CDR3 covers 16 residues. CDR3 nucleotides: TGTGCCAGCAGCCCGACTAGCGGGGGGCGCACCGGGGAGCTGTTTTTT. Residues: CASSPTSGGRTGELFF.

This clonotype has a single count. This chain connects TRBV3-1 to TRBJ2-1; the D is unclear. The CDR3 has 14 residues. Germline CDR1 and CDR2: LGHDT and YNNKEL (reference sequence). Trimming removed 0 bases from V and 8 bases from J, with 11 bases in between. The DNA of the CDR3 is TGTGCCAGCAGCCAAGACGTGACTCGGCATGAGCAGTTCTTC. Its protein is CASSQDVTRHEQFF.

This rearrangement joins TRBV27 to TRBJ1-5; TRBD1 aligns across 8 bases. The CDR3 runs 15 residues. Trimming cost V 8 bases and J 1 base; bases outside gene matches: 7. Germline loops: CDR1 MNHEY, CDR2 SMNVEV (reference sequence). In DNA form, the CDR3 reads TGTGCCAGCCCAGGGGGCGAGGGGAGCAATCAGCCCCAGCATTTT. This sequence encodes CASPGGEGSNQPQHF.

This clonotype appeared a single time. The chain links TRBV20-1 to TRBJ1-3; perhaps TRBD1 as D (6 bases). V lost 5 bases and J lost 0, with 14 bases in between. Germline CDR1 is DFQATT and CDR2 is SNEGSKA (reference sequence). The CDR3 extends over 15 amino acids. The CDR3 DNA reads TGCAGTGCTCGACAGACAGGCAGCTCTGGAAACACCATATATTTT. This codes for CSARQTGSSGNTIYF.

This chain joins TRBV7-9 and TRBJ2-1; TRBD1 agrees at 9 bases. CDR3 size: 14 residues. V shed 5 bases and J 6 bases; nucleotides not matched to a gene: 5. Germline V gene data show CDR1 as SEHNR and CDR2 as FQNEAQ (reference sequence). The CDR3 DNA sequence: TGTGCCAGCAGCGAACAGGGGGCTAGCAATGAGCAGTTCTTC. Residues: CASSEQGASNEQFF.